This T cell receptor (beta chain) was found in a study of T cell responses to AZD1222 COVID-19 vaccine. Findings and limits, study-wide: Only a handful of people who got AZD1222 tested seropositive at baseline. In the spike-specific TCR repertoire, nearly half reportedly target unmutated variant regions. Clonal diversity may have been underestimated, and the donors were mostly white British, with more females than males. Across spike, vaccine-associated CD4 TCRs were found, dominant at 160-218 and 743-854.

With regard to this clone: The antigen is undetermined.

Repertoires were generated with immunoSEQ multiplex PCR, while TCRdb's copy carries only in-frame clones and drops some. The table includes about 160,000 clones, 90% detected once. Per the germline V gene, CDR1 is MRHNA and CDR2 is SNTAGT. CDR3 length: 13 residues. The germline V and J ends were trimmed by 2 bases and 9 bases, with 12 bases remaining between them. Sequenced material: peripheral blood, taken on day 0 of AZD1222 vaccination. The V call is TRBV6-4, the J call TRBJ2-3; D possibly corresponds to TRBD2 (5 bases). This clonotype was sampled from an adult in good health. In DNA, the CDR3 is TGTGCCAGCAGTGACGAGAGTCGGGAAACGCAGTATTTT. As protein: CASSDESRETQYF.